The 6 T cell receptor beta chains presented below share a single source sample, sequenced in a study of Ad26.COV2.S vaccination and SARS-CoV-2 variants. The sample's treatment: some 20 received Ad26.COV2.S at low or high dose, single or two shots; about 5 received placebo; per-sample allocation not given. It was on day 63 after the first vaccine or placebo injection that samples were taken. Sequenced by immunoSEQ multiplex PCR; TCRdb stores in-frame clones only, minus some. Seen here are roughly 420,000 clones, roughly 89% observed once, and the top ten hold 2% to 3%. The specimen comprised peripheral blood, sampled in a trial of Ad26.COV2.S vaccine versus placebo. The receptor set was obtained from a person aged 18-60 years who received the Ad26.COV2.S COVID-19 vaccine or a placebo.

This clone appeared once. The chain is built from TRBV6-5 and TRBJ1-2; no definite D call. CDR1 and CDR2 (germline): MNHEY, SVGAGI. The CDR3 runs to 15 residues. V was shortened by 7 bases and J by 3 bases, with 18 bases between the two germline ends. The CDR3 is CASTLLALGYYGYTF. The CDR3 DNA follows: TGTGCCAGCACCTTACTTGCGTTAGGGTACTATGGCTACACCTTC.

A few counts support this clone. V and J are TRBV20-1 and TRBJ1-1; D is undetermined. Between the trimmed V and J ends, which lost 3 bases and 0 bases, there was a span of 5 bases. Germline-derived CDR1 and CDR2 are DFQATT and SNEGSKA (reference sequence). CDR3 length equals 12 residues. This CDR3 is CSASSVNTEAFF. CDR3 bases: TGCAGTGCTAGTTCCGTGAACACTGAAGCTTTCTTT.

The V call is TRBV3-1 (or the pseudogene TRBV3-2), the J call TRBJ1-3, with D unclear. V lost 3 bases and J 2 bases, leaving 5 bases between the germline ends. The CDR3 runs 13 residues. Germline assignment: CDR1 LGHDT and CDR2 YNNKEL (reference sequence). For the CDR3, the DNA is TGTGCCAGCAGCCATAGACCTGGAAACACCATATATTTT. This encodes CASSHRPGNTIYF.

The J gene is TRBJ2-2, the V gene TRBV7-2; possibly TRBD1 for D (5 bases). The V end lost 1 base, the J end lost 3 bases, and 12 bases lay between the germline ends. Looked up from germline, CDR1 is SGHTA and CDR2 is FQGNSA. CDR3 length: 16 residues. CDR3 amino acids: CASSLEPRAYTGELFF. The CDR3 DNA sequence: TGTGCCAGCAGCTTAGAGCCCAGGGCCTACACCGGGGAGCTGTTTTTT.

J is TRBJ1-6 and V is TRBV19; D is undetermined. Germline CDR1 and CDR2: LNHDA and SQIVND (reference sequence). This CDR3 contains 16 residues. Trimming removed 1 base from V and 6 bases from J, with 13 bases in between. CDR3 in amino acids: CASSIVLEASNSPLHF. The CDR3 DNA reads as TGTGCCAGTAGTATAGTCCTCGAAGCCAGTAATTCACCCCTCCACTTT.

The rearrangement uses TRBV25-1 and TRBJ1-2; D is ambiguous. The CDR3 contains 11 residues. Germline assignment: CDR1 MGHDK and CDR2 SYGVNS. Trimming left V 5 bases short and J 5 bases short, with 6 bases between. CDR3 residues: CASSNTYGYTF. CDR3 nucleotide sequence: TGTGCCAGCAGTAACACTTATGGCTACACCTTC.